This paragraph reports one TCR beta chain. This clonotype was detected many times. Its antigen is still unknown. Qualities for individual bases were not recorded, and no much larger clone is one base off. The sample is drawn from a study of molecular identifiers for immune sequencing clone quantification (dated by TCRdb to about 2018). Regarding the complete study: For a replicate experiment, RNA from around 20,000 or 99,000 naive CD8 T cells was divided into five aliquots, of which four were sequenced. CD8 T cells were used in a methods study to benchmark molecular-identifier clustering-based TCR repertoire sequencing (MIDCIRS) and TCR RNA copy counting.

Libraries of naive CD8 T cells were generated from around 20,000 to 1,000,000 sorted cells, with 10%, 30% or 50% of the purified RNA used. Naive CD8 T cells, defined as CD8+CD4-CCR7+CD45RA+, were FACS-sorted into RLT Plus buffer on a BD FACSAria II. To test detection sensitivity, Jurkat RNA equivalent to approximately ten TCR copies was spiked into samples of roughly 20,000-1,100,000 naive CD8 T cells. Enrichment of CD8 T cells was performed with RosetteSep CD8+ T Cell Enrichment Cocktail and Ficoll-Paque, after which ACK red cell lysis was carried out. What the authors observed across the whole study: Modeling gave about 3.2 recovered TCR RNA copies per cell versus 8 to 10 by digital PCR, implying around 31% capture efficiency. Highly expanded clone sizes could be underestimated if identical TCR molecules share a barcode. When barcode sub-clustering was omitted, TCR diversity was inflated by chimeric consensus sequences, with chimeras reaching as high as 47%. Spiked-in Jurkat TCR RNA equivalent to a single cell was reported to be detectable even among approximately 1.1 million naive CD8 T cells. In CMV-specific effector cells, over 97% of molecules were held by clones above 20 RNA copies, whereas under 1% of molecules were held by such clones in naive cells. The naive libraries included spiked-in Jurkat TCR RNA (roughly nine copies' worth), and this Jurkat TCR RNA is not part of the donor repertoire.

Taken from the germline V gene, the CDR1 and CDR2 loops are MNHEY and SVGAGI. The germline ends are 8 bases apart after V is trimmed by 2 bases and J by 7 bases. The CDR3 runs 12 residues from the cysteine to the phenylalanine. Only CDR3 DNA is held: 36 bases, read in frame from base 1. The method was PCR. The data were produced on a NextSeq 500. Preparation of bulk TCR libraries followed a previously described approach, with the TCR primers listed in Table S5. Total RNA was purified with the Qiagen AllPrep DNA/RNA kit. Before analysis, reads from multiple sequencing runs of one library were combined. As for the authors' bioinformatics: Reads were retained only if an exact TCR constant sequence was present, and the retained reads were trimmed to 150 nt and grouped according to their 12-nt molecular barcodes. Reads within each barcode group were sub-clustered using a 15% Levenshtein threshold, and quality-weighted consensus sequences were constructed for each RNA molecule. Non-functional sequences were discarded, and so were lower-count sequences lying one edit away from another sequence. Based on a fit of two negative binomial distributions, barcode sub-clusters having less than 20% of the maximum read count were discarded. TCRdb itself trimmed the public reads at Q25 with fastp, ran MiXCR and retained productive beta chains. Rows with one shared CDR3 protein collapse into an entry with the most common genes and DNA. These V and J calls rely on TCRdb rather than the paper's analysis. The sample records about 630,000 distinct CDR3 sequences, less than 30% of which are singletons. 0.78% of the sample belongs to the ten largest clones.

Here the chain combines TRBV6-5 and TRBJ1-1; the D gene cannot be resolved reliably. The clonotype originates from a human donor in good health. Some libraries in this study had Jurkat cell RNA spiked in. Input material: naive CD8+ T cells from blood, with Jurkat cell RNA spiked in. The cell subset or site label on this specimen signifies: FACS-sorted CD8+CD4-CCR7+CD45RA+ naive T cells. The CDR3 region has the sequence CASSYRSGEAFF. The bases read TGTGCCAGCAGTTACCGCTCGGGTGAAGCTTTCTTT.